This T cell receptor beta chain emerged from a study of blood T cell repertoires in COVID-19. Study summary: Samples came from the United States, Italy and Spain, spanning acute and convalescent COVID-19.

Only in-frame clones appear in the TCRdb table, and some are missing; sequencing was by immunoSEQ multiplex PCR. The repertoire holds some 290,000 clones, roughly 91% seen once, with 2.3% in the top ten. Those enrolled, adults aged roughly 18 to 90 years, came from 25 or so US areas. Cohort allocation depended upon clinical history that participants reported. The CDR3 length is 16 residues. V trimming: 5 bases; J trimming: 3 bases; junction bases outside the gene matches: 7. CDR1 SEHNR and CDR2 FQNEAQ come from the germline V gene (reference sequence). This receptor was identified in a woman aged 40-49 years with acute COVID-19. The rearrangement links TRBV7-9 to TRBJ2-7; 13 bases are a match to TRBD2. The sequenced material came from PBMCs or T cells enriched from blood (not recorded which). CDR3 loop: CASSPGTSGDHYEQYF. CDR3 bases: TGTGCCAGCAGCCCGGGGACTAGCGGGGACCACTACGAGCAGTACTTC. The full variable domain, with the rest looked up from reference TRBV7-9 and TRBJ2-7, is DTGVSQNPRHKITKRGQNVTFRCDPISEHNRLYWYRQTLGQGPEFLTYFQNEAQLEKSRLLSDRFSAERPKGSFSTLEIQRTEQGDSAMYLCASSPGTSGDHYEQYFGPGTRLTVT.